Listed below are T cell receptor beta chains from one sample, sequenced in a study of cytomegalovirus exposure and HLA in healthy donors. Data came from immunoSEQ multiplex PCR; TCRdb stores just in-frame clones and leaves some out. The table records about 180,000 clones, about 80% of them present only once. Specimen: PBMCs. The receptors stem from a woman between 25 and 40 years old in good health and CMV-seronegative. The CDR3 runs from the conserved cysteine through the conserved F or W. Each record gives: V gene, CDR3 length, J gene, CDR3 protein.

v_gene: TRBV5-6; len: 14; j_gene: TRBJ1-2; CDR3aa: CASSRRGRDYGYTF
v_gene: TRBV2; len: 15; j_gene: TRBJ2-7; CDR3aa: CASSDPTVSSYEQYF
v_gene: TRBV7-2; len: 14; j_gene: TRBJ2-5; CDR3aa: CASSLDLAGETQYF
v_gene: TRBV6-1; len: 15; j_gene: TRBJ1-5; CDR3aa: CASSDWGTGNQPQHF
v_gene: TRBV25-1; len: 15; j_gene: TRBJ2-7; CDR3aa: CASSESRDRVYEQYF
v_gene: TRBV4-3; len: 11; j_gene: TRBJ2-1; CDR3aa: CASSQGRGQFF
v_gene: TRBV5-1; len: 14; j_gene: TRBJ2-7; CDR3aa: CASSLEYQGYEQYF
v_gene: TRBV6-5; len: 11; j_gene: TRBJ2-2; CDR3aa: CASPVTGELFF
v_gene: TRBV7-6; len: 13; j_gene: TRBJ2-5; CDR3aa: CASSLGASETQYF
v_gene: TRBV5-1; len: 16; j_gene: TRBJ2-5; CDR3aa: CASSLVQDSDARTQYF
v_gene: TRBV9; len: 13; j_gene: TRBJ2-5; CDR3aa: CASSVRPGETQYF
v_gene: TRBV9; len: 17; j_gene: TRBJ2-1; CDR3aa: CASSPRAGLSSYNEQFF
v_gene: TRBV4-3; len: 16; j_gene: TRBJ2-1; CDR3aa: CASSQELSGGARSVFF
v_gene: TRBV5-1; len: 15; j_gene: TRBJ2-5; CDR3aa: CASSLARFTQETQYF
v_gene: TRBV5-1; len: 13; j_gene: TRBJ1-6; CDR3aa: CASSPTMRSPLHF
v_gene: TRBV2; len: 13; j_gene: TRBJ1-4; CDR3aa: CASIERNNEKLFF
v_gene: TRBV29-1; len: 17; j_gene: TRBJ2-3; CDR3aa: CSAQRTSGGAITDTQYF
v_gene: TRBV6-1; len: 12; j_gene: TRBJ2-7; CDR3aa: CASSQHYYEQYF
v_gene: TRBV5-1; len: 12; j_gene: TRBJ2-5; CDR3aa: CASSPEQETQYF
v_gene: TRBV19; len: 14; j_gene: TRBJ1-1; CDR3aa: CASSLGTENTEAFF
v_gene: TRBV7-9; len: 16; j_gene: TRBJ1-6; CDR3aa: CASSERDRGSNSPLHF
v_gene: TRBV2; len: 13; j_gene: TRBJ1-5; CDR3aa: CASTGLGNQPQHF
v_gene: TRBV7-6; len: 15; j_gene: TRBJ1-5; CDR3aa: CASSWGDYSNQPQHF
v_gene: TRBV5-1; len: 13; j_gene: TRBJ2-7; CDR3aa: CASSQDSIYEQYF
v_gene: TRBV5-8; len: 13; j_gene: TRBJ2-7; CDR3aa: CASSPRTSYEQYF
v_gene: TRBV19; len: 14; j_gene: TRBJ2-1; CDR3aa: CASSLKPAGQEQFF
v_gene: TRBV4-1; len: 15; j_gene: TRBJ1-2; CDR3aa: CASSQVGRTNYGYTF
v_gene: TRBV7-2; len: 17; j_gene: TRBJ2-7; CDR3aa: CASSLALGRGESYEQYF
v_gene: TRBV6-6; len: 14; j_gene: TRBJ2-5; CDR3aa: CASSPTSGGVTQYF
v_gene: TRBV6-5; len: 14; j_gene: TRBJ1-5; CDR3aa: CASSLTGPRGPQHF
v_gene: TRBV5-4; len: 16; j_gene: TRBJ2-4; CDR3aa: CASSTLQGHIGNIQYF
v_gene: TRBV4-3; len: 17; j_gene: TRBJ2-3; CDR3aa: CASSQEFTGHSTDTQYF
v_gene: TRBV6-1; len: 13; j_gene: TRBJ1-5; CDR3aa: CASFSDNNQPQHF
v_gene: TRBV29-1; len: 12; j_gene: TRBJ2-6; CDR3aa: CSGGAGANVLTF
v_gene: TRBV5-1; len: 16; j_gene: TRBJ2-1; CDR3aa: CASSFGTGGGYNEQFF
v_gene: TRBV27; len: 13; j_gene: TRBJ1-1; CDR3aa: CASSLGRNTEAFF
v_gene: TRBV10-2; len: 14; j_gene: TRBJ2-1; CDR3aa: CATRGGTMENEQFF
v_gene: TRBV7-2; len: 17; j_gene: TRBJ1-1; CDR3aa: CASSPGTGWSWGTEAFF
v_gene: TRBV6-6; len: 15; j_gene: TRBJ1-5; CDR3aa: CASRLAGSSNQPQHF
v_gene: TRBV4-2; len: 17; j_gene: TRBJ1-2; CDR3aa: CASSQLAATGKNYGYTF
v_gene: TRBV4-3; len: 17; j_gene: TRBJ2-7; CDR3aa: CASSPLGGEAPTYEQYF
v_gene: TRBV9; len: 18; j_gene: TRBJ2-1; CDR3aa: CASSRQTQGAPPYNEQFF
v_gene: TRBV29-1; len: 12; j_gene: TRBJ1-2; CDR3aa: CSVEDSGYGYTF
v_gene: TRBV5-1; len: 16; j_gene: TRBJ2-3; CDR3aa: CASSAGTSPSTDTQYF
v_gene: TRBV5-4; len: 16; j_gene: TRBJ1-2; CDR3aa: CASSPGTVAFNYGYTF
v_gene: TRBV10-2; len: 15; j_gene: TRBJ2-1; CDR3aa: CASSYTSPEYNEQFF